This TCR beta chain was profiled in a study of T-cell reconstitution after alpha-beta-depleted transplantation in children. Broader study findings: From surviving recipient T cells and thymic progenitors came the high day-60 TCRbeta diversity observed in some patients. Among T cells one year after transplant, newly produced cells accounted for most counts and diversity.

For TCRbeta, the library was prepared with unique molecular identifiers. MiXCR was run by TCRdb on the PCR reads, yielding one entry per CDR3 protein. The top ten clones hold more than 5.5% of a sample with about 200,000 distinct CDR3 sequences, around 7% of them seen once. This clonotype was observed a few times. Its antigen remains unknown. The CDR3 loop spans 11 amino acids. Trimming pared 6 bases from V and 6 bases from J, leaving 9 bases between. The V gene's germline CDR1 is SNHLY and CDR2 FYNNEI. The sequence was obtained from a boy aged 2 to 9 with acute lymphoblastic leukemia, due to receive a stem cell transplant. This specimen consisted of PBMCs, obtained before TCRalphabeta/CD19-depleted stem cell transplant. The V call is TRBV2, the J call TRBJ2-7; perhaps TRBD2 as D (5 bases). CDR3 amino acids: CASRSEGEQYF. CDR3 in DNA: TGTGCCAGCAGAAGTGAGGGCGAGCAGTACTTC.